This is a list of T cell receptor beta chains from one sample in a study of T cells in Graves' hyperthyroidism and ophthalmopathy. TCRdb called the multiplex PCR reads again in MiXCR, with one record for every CDR3 protein. Of roughly 600,000 distinct CDR3 sequences in the sample, about 14% were seen once. Sequencing input: blood. These receptors were collected from a woman in her forties or fifties with Graves' ophthalmopathy. CDR3s include the opening cysteine and the closing phenylalanine or tryptophan. D genes are given only for firm matches. A clone size is listed for some rows: how often the clone was seen (once, few, many), or a class if it is expanded.

J gene,D gene,clone size,CDR3 length,V gene,CDR3 DNA,CDR3 protein
TRBJ2-5,.,few,11,TRBV29-1,TGCAGCGTTGCGGGATTTGGGACCCAGTACTTC,CSVAGFGTQYF
TRBJ2-5,TRBD1,many,15,TRBV18,TGTGCCAGCTCACCACAAACAGGGGGCTGGGAGACCCAGTACTTC,CASSPQTGGWETQYF
TRBJ2-3,.,.,16,TRBV10-3,TGTGCCATCAGTGGCGCGCTAGCGAGTTCACGGGATACGCAGTATTTT,CAISGALASSRDTQYF
TRBJ2-3,.,many,15,TRBV18,TGTGCCAGCTCACCAACGAACGCACCCACAGATACGCAGTATTTT,CASSPTNAPTDTQYF
TRBJ2-1,.,many,13,TRBV30,TGTGCCTGTGACAGGACCTCCTACAATGAGCAGTTCTTC,CACDRTSYNEQFF
TRBJ1-2,.,.,12,TRBV29-1,TGCAGCGTCCTCTGGCGGGAATATGGCTACGCCTTC,CSVLWREYGYAF
TRBJ2-1,TRBD2,.,14,TRBV20-1,TGCAGTGCTAGAAACGCGGGAGGGCCGGGTGAGCAGTTCTTC,CSARNAGGPGEQFF
TRBJ1-1,.,many,12,TRBV28,TGTGCCAGGATAGGGGTTCCCACTGAAGCTTTCTTT,CARIGVPTEAFF
TRBJ1-6,.,many,16,TRBV28,TGTGCCAGCAGTCTCACCGGGAGCTCCTATAATTCACCCCTCCACTTT,CASSLTGSSYNSPLHF
TRBJ2-1,.,.,15,TRBV27,TGTGCCAGCAGTTTTCGCGGGAACCACTACAATGAGCAGTTCTTC,CASSFRGNHYNEQFF
TRBJ2-1,TRBD1,.,14,TRBV9,TGTGCCAGCAGCGCGCAGGGACAGACAGACTTGCAGTTCTTC,CASSAQGQTDLQFF
TRBJ2-7,.,.,13,TRBV14,TGTGCCAGCAGATCAATTAGCTCCTACGAGCAGTACTTC,CASRSISSYEQYF
TRBJ2-5,TRBD2,few,15,TRBV20-1,TGCAGTGCTAGAGGGGGGACTAGCGGTCGTGAGACCCAGTACTTC,CSARGGTSGRETQYF
TRBJ2-3,TRBD2,.,15,TRBV5-1,TGCGCCAGCAGCATCCTAGCGGAGGGAACAGATACGCAGTATTTT,CASSILAEGTDTQYF
TRBJ1-6,TRBD1,few,18,TRBV18,TGTGCCAGCTCACCAACCCGTGGGGGACAGGGCCATAATTCACCCCTCCACTTT,CASSPTRGGQGHNSPLHF
TRBJ2-3,.,.,13,TRBV5-4,TGTGCCAGCAGCCCGTGGGAAACAGATACGCAGTATTTT,CASSPWETDTQYF
TRBJ2-1,.,.,11,TRBV5-8,TGTGCCAGCAGCCTGGACATAACCTGGTTCTTC,CASSLDITWFF
TRBJ2-5,.,many,15,TRBV6-1,TGTGCCAGCAGCAAAGTAGGGCTGGCCCTGGAGACCCAGTACTTC,CASSKVGLALETQYF
TRBJ2-1,TRBD2,many,15,TRBV24-1,TGTGCCACCAGCTCGGGACTAGCGGGGTCGAATGAGCAGTTCTTC,CATSSGLAGSNEQFF
TRBJ2-3,TRBD2,few,17,TRBV19,TGTGCCAGTAGTATAGAGGTAGCGGGATGGGGCACAGATACGCAGTATTTT,CASSIEVAGWGTDTQYF
TRBJ2-1,TRBD2,.,15,TRBV19,TGTGCCAGCACGTTAGCGGGAGGGCCCAACAATGAGCAGTTCTTC,CASTLAGGPNNEQFF
TRBJ1-3,.,.,15,TRBV28,TGTGCCAGCAGAACAACTACAGGGTCTGGAAACACCATATATTTT,CASRTTTGSGNTIYF
TRBJ2-1,TRBD2,few,15,TRBV14,TGTGCCAGCAGCCAAGGTCGGGGAGGGTTGAATGAGCAGTTCTTC,CASSQGRGGLNEQFF
TRBJ1-1,.,many,13,TRBV7-8,TGTGCCAGCAGCTTAAAGGAGGGCACTGAAGCTTTCTTT,CASSLKEGTEAFF
TRBJ2-6,.,many,19,TRBV7-2,TGTGCCAGCAGCTTAGCCGGCGGCAGGGGCCTCTCTGGGGCCAACGTCCTGACTTTC,CASSLAGGRGLSGANVLTF
TRBJ1-5,TRBD1,many,15,TRBV28,TGTGCCAGCAGTTCACGGACAGGGCGGAATCAGCCCCAGCATTTT,CASSSRTGRNQPQHF
TRBJ2-1,TRBD2,many,15,TRBV7-3,TGTGCCAGCAGCCAACCCCTAGCGGGAACCAATGAGCAGTTCTTC,CASSQPLAGTNEQFF
TRBJ1-2,.,many,14,TRBV5-6,TGTGCCAGCAGCTTGATCGGGGGAGACTATGGCTACACCTTC,CASSLIGGDYGYTF
TRBJ2-4,TRBD1,many,18,TRBV5-1,TGCGCCAGCAGCGAAGACAGGGGTGGAGTTCTAGCCAAAAACATTCAGTACTTC,CASSEDRGGVLAKNIQYF
TRBJ1-6,.,.,16,TRBV6-1,TGTGCCAGCAGTGAGGGATCTTGGGGGTATAATTCACCCCTCCACTTT,CASSEGSWGYNSPLHF
TRBJ2-3,TRBD2,.,16,TRBV30,TGTGCCTGGAGTGTATCGGCTAGCGGGAGCATAGATACGCAGTATTTT,CAWSVSASGSIDTQYF
TRBJ2-6,.,.,14,TRBV29-1,TGCAGCGTTGAAGCCCAGGAGGGGGCCGACGTCCTGACTTTC,CSVEAQEGADVLTF
TRBJ1-2,.,many,17,TRBV2,TGTGCCAGCAGACAGACCGCCCACCAGATTCTTAACTATGGCTACACCTTC,CASRQTAHQILNYGYTF
TRBJ2-2,.,many,12,TRBV7-6,TGTGCCAGCAGCCCGGACGCCGGGGAGCTGTTTTTT,CASSPDAGELFF
TRBJ1-5,TRBD1,few,14,TRBV19,TGTGCCAGTTCCGACAGGGGTCGCAATCAGCCCCAGCATTTT,CASSDRGRNQPQHF
TRBJ2-3,.,.,13,TRBV6-2/TRBV6-3,TGTGCCAGCAGAGCATGGGAGACAGATACGCAGTATTTT,CASRAWETDTQYF
TRBJ1-2,.,many,14,TRBV7-2,TGTGCCAGCAGCTTAGGCCGTATAACGGATGGCTACACCTTC,CASSLGRITDGYTF
TRBJ2-1,.,many,13,TRBV7-9,TGTGCCAGCAGTCTTAGCTCAGGCCATGAGCAGTTCTTC,CASSLSSGHEQFF
TRBJ1-6,.,many,17,TRBV2,TGTGCCAGCAGTGAATCGGGACCGAGCTCCTATAATTCACCCCTCCACTTT,CASSESGPSSYNSPLHF
TRBJ1-2,.,many,11,TRBV5-6,TGTGCCAGCAGCTGGGGGGTTGGCTACACCTTC,CASSWGVGYTF
TRBJ2-1,.,many,13,TRBV18,TGTGCCAGCTCACCACCTAAGGGTAGTGAGCAGTTCTTC,CASSPPKGSEQFF
TRBJ2-2,TRBD2,many,18,TRBV7-3,TGTGCCAGCAGCCCATGGGTAGCTAGCGGGAGAAACACCGGGGAGCTGTTTTTT,CASSPWVASGRNTGELFF
TRBJ2-7,TRBD2,.,15,TRBV28,TGTGCCAGCAGTTTTGCCAGCGGGAGAGGGTACGAGCAGTACTTC,CASSFASGRGYEQYF
TRBJ2-3,.,.,13,TRBV5-1,TGCGCCAGCAGCTTGGCCTTTCAAGATACGCAGTATTTT,CASSLAFQDTQYF
TRBJ2-3,TRBD2,.,17,TRBV4-3,TGCGCCAGCAGCCAAACCACTAGCGGGAGGGCCCCAGGTACGCAGTATTTT,CASSQTTSGRAPGTQYF
TRBJ1-2,.,many,12,TRBV12-3/TRBV12-4,TGTGCCAGCACCAAAGCGGGGTATGGCTACACCTTC,CASTKAGYGYTF
TRBJ1-2,.,many,14,TRBV6-1,TGTGCCAGCAGTGAGGGCGCCCGCTCGAGTGGCTACACCTTC,CASSEGARSSGYTF
TRBJ2-1,TRBD2,many,16,TRBV11-3,TGTGCCAGCAGCTCCCACGGAGCGGGAATTTCGGTAGAGCAGTTCTTC,CASSSHGAGISVEQFF
TRBJ1-6,.,.,15,TRBV5-1,TGCGCCAGCACCCCCGTGGCAGGGGATAATTCACCCCTCCACTTT,CASTPVAGDNSPLHF
TRBJ2-7,TRBD2,many,19,TRBV7-9,TGTGCCAGCAGCTTCTACCAGGGGCTAGGGCGGGAGGGCTCCTACGAGCAGTACTTC,CASSFYQGLGREGSYEQYF
TRBJ2-2,.,many,13,TRBV7-2,TGTGCCAGCAGCTTATGGGGCACCGGGGAGCTGTTTTTT,CASSLWGTGELFF
TRBJ2-1,TRBD2,.,15,TRBV9,TGTGCCAGCAGCGTAGGCGGGAGGTATTACAATGAGCAGTTCTTC,CASSVGGRYYNEQFF
TRBJ1-1,.,many,15,TRBV11-3,TGTGCCAGCAGCTTAGATCGGGGGGCGAACACTGAAGCTTTCTTT,CASSLDRGANTEAFF
TRBJ2-3,.,.,13,TRBV11-3,TGTGCCAGCAGCTTAGGGGCGGAACATACGCAGTATTTT,CASSLGAEHTQYF
TRBJ2-5,TRBD2,many,15,TRBV24-1,TGTGCCACCAGTGAGGCAAGCGGGAGTTACGAGACCCAGTACTTC,CATSEASGSYETQYF
TRBJ2-7,.,many,13,TRBV20-1,TGCAGTGCTAGTTGGGGGTTAGCCTACGAGCAGTACTTC,CSASWGLAYEQYF
TRBJ1-5,TRBD1,many,15,TRBV20-1,TGCAGTGCTAGGAATACAGGGGAGAGCAATCAGCCCCAGCATTTT,CSARNTGESNQPQHF